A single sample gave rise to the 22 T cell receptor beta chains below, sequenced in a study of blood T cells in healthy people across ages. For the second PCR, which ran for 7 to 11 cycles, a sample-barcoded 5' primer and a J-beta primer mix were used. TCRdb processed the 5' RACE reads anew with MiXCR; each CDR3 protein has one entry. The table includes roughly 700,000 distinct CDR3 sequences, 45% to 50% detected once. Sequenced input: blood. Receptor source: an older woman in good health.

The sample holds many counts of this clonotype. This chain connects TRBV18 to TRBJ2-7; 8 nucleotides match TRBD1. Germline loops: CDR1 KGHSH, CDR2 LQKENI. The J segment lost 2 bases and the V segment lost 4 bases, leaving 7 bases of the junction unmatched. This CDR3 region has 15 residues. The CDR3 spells CASSRRQGIAYEQYF. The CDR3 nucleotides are TGTGCCAGCTCACGACGACAGGGGATCGCCTACGAGCAGTACTTC.

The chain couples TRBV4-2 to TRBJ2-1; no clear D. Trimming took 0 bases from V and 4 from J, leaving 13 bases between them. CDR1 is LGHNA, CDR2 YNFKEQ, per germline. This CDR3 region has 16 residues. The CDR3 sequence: CASSQDGYSGYNEQFF. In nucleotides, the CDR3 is TGTGCCAGCAGCCAAGATGGGTACAGTGGGTACAATGAGCAGTTCTTC.

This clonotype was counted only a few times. This CDR3 is CASTSQGIYEQYF. The CDR3 bases are TGTGCCAGCACCTCACAGGGGATCTACGAGCAGTACTTC. The chain joins TRBV7-2 to TRBJ2-7; TRBD1 matches at 7 bases. Germline-derived CDR1 and CDR2 are SGHTA and FQGNSA. V trimming: 7 bases; J trimming: 3 bases; junction bases outside the gene matches: 6. CDR3 length: 13 amino acids.

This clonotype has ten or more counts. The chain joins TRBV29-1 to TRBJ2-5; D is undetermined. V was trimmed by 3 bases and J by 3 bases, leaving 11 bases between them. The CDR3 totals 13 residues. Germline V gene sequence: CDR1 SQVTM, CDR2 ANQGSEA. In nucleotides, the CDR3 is TGCAGCGTTGAGTCTTCTGGGGAAGAGACCCAGTACTTC. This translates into CSVESSGEETQYF.

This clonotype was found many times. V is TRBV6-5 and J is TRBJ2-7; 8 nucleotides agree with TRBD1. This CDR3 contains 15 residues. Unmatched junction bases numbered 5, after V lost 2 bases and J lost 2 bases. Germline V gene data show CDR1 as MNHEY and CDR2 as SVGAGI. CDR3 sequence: CASSYGTGSTYEQYF. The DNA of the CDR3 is TGTGCCAGCAGTTACGGGACAGGCTCAACCTACGAGCAGTACTTC.

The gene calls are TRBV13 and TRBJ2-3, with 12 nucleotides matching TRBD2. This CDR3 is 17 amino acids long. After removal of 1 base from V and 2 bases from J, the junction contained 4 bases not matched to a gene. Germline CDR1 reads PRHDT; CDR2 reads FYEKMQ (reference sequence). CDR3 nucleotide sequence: TGTGCCAGCAGCTTAGTTGGACTAGCGGGAATCACAGATACGCAGTATTTT. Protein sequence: CASSLVGLAGITDTQYF.

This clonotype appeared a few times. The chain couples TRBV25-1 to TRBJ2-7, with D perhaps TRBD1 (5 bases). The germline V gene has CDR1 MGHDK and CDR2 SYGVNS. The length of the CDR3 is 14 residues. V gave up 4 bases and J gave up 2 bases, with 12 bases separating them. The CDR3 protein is CASSVETAPYEQYF. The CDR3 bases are TGTGCCAGCAGTGTGGAGACAGCACCCTACGAGCAGTACTTC.

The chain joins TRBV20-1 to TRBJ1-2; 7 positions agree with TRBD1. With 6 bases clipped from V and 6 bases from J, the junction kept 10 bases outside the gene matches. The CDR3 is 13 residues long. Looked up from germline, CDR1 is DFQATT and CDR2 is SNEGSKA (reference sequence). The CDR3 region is CSAEGGGRDGYTF. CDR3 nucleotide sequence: TGCAGTGCCGAGGGAGGGGGCAGGGATGGCTACACCTTC.

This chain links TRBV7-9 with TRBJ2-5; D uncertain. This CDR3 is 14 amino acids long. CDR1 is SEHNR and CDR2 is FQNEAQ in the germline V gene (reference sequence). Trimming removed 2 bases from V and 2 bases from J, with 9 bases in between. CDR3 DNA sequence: TGTGCCAGCAGCTTAAGTCTCCCTCAAGAGACCCAGTACTTC. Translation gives CASSLSLPQETQYF. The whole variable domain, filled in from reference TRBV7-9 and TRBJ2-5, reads DTGVSQNPRHKITKRGQNVTFRCDPISEHNRLYWYRQTLGQGPEFLTYFQNEAQLEKSRLLSDRFSAERPKGSFSTLEIQRTEQGDSAMYLCASSLSLPQETQYFGPGTRLLVL.

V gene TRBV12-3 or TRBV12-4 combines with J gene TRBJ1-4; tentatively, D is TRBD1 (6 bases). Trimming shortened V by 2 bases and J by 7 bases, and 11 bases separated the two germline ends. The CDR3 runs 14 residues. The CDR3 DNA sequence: TGTGCCAGCAGTTTATCAGGGGCGCGTGAAAAACTGTTTTTT. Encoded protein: CASSLSGAREKLFF.

CDR3 loop: CASSSLIRTDSYEQYF. The DNA of the CDR3 is TGTGCCAGCAGCTCTCTTATTCGGACAGATTCCTACGAGCAGTACTTC. This chain links TRBV5-6 with TRBJ2-7; a weak D match, TRBD1 (6 bases). Germline-derived CDR1 and CDR2 are SGHDT and YYEEEE. The V and J ends lost 3 bases and 1 base respectively, with 17 bases between them. This CDR3 is 16 amino acids long.

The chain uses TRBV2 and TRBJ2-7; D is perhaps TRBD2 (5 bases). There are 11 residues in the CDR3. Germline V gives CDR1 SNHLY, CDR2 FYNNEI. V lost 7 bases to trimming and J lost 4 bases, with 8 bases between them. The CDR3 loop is CASKEGYEQYF. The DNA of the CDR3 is TGTGCCAGCAAAGAGGGATACGAGCAGTACTTC.

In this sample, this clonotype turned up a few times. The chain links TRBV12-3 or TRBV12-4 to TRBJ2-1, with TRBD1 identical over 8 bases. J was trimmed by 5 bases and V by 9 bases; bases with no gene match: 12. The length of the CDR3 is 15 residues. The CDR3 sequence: CARATGEEGDNEQFF. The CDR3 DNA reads TGTGCCAGGGCGACAGGGGAGGAAGGAGACAATGAGCAGTTCTTC.

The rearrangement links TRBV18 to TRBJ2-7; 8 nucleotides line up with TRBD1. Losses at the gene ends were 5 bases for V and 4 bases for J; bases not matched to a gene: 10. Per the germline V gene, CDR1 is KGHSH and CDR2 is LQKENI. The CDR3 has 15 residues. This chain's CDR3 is CASSATGVKIYEQYF. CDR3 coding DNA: TGTGCCAGCTCAGCGACAGGGGTAAAGATATACGAGCAGTACTTC.

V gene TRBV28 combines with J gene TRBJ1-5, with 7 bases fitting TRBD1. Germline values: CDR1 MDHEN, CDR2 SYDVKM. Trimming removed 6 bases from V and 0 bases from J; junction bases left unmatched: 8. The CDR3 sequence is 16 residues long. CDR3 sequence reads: CASSRLRDSSNQPQHF. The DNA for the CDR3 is TGTGCCAGCAGCCGTTTGAGGGACAGTAGCAATCAGCCCCAGCATTTT.

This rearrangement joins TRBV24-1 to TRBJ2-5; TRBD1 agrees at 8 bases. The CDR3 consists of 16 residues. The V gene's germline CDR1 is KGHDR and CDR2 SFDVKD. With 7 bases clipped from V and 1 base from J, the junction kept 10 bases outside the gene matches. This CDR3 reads CATSPGRQGRQETQYF. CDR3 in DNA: TGTGCCACCAGCCCTGGTCGACAGGGGCGCCAAGAGACCCAGTACTTC.

The CDR3 DNA reads TGTGCCAGCAGCCAAAACGGGATCGCCGGGGAGCTGTTTTTT. Translated: CASSQNGIAGELFF. The chain uses TRBV3-1 and TRBJ2-2; D possibly corresponds to TRBD2 (5 bases). The CDR3 extends over 14 amino acids. V lost 2 bases and J lost 6, with 10 bases in between. CDR1 and CDR2 (germline): LGHDT, YNNKEL (reference sequence).

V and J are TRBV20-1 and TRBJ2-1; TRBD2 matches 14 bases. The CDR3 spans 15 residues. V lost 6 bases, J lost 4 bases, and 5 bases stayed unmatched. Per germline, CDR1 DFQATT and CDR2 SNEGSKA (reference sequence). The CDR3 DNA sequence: TGCAGTGCAGGGACTAGCGGGAGCATGTACAATGAGCAGTTCTTC. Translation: CSAGTSGSMYNEQFF.

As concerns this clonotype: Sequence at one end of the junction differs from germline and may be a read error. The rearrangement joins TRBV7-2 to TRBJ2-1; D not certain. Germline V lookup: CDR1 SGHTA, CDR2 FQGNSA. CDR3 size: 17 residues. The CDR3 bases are TGTGTCAGCAGCTTAGGTACTACAAGTCTCTGGTCTGGTGAGCAGTTCTTC. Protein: CVSSLGTTSLWSGEQFF. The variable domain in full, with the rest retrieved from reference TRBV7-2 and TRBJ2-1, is GAGVSQSPSNKVTEKGKDVELRCDPISGHTALYWYRQSLGQGLEFLIYFQGNSAPDKSGLPSDRFSAERTGGSVSTLTIQRTQQEDSAVYLCVSSLGTTSLWSGEQFFGPGTRLTVL.

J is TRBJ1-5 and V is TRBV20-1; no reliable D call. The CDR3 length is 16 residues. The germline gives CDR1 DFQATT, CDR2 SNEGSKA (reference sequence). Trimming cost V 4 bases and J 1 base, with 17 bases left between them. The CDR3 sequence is CSAKPRILRSNQPQHF. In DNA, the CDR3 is TGCAGTGCTAAGCCAAGAATCCTTAGGAGCAATCAGCCCCAGCATTTT.

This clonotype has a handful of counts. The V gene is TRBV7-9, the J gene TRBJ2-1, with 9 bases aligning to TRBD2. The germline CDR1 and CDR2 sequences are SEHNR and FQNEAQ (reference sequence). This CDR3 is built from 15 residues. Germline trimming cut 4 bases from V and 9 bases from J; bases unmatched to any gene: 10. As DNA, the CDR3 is TGTGCCAGCAGCTCGCTGCGGTCTAGCGGGACTGAGCAGTTCTTC. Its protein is CASSSLRSSGTEQFF. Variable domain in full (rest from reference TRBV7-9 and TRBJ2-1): DTGVSQNPRHKITKRGQNVTFRCDPISEHNRLYWYRQTLGQGPEFLTYFQNEAQLEKSRLLSDRFSAERPKGSFSTLEIQRTEQGDSAMYLCASSSLRSSGTEQFFGPGTRLTVL.

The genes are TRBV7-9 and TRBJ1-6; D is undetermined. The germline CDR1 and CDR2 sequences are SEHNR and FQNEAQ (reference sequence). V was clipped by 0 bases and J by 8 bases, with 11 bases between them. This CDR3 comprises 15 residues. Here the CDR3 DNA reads TGTGCCAGCAGCTTAGCGAGCCCCGCTCATTCACCCCTCCACTTT. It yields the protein CASSLASPAHSPLHF.